This T cell receptor beta chain was found in a study of siplizumab effects on memory and regulatory T cells. Remarks on this clone: As yet, its antigen is unknown.

Clones were read by immunoSEQ multiplex PCR, and TCRdb kept only the in-frame ones, dropping some. The sample has some 97,000 clones; around 94% are singletons. Study observations and caveats: Siplizumab gave mappable alloreactive CD4+ clones an average Treg-derived fraction of approximately 64%, against 25% to 30% in controls.

From germline, CDR1 is SNHLY and CDR2 FYNNEI. V was cut by 8 bases and J by 6 bases, with 11 bases left in between. CDR3 length equals 11 residues. This chain links TRBV2 with TRBJ2-7; D may correspond to TRBD1 or TRBD2 (5 bases each). This TCR was sampled from a human donor in good health. Source material: Tregs sorted from blood. The CDR3 reads CASRRGVEQYF. CDR3 nucleotides: TGTGCCAGCCGTCGAGGGGTCGAGCAGTACTTC. The complete variable domain, with remaining parts taken from reference TRBV2 and TRBJ2-7, reads EPEVTQTPSHQVTQMGQEVILRCVPISNHLYFYWYRQILGQKVEFLVSFYNNEISEKSEIFDDQFSVERPDGSNFTLKIRSTKLEDSAMYFCASRRGVEQYFGPGTRLTVT.